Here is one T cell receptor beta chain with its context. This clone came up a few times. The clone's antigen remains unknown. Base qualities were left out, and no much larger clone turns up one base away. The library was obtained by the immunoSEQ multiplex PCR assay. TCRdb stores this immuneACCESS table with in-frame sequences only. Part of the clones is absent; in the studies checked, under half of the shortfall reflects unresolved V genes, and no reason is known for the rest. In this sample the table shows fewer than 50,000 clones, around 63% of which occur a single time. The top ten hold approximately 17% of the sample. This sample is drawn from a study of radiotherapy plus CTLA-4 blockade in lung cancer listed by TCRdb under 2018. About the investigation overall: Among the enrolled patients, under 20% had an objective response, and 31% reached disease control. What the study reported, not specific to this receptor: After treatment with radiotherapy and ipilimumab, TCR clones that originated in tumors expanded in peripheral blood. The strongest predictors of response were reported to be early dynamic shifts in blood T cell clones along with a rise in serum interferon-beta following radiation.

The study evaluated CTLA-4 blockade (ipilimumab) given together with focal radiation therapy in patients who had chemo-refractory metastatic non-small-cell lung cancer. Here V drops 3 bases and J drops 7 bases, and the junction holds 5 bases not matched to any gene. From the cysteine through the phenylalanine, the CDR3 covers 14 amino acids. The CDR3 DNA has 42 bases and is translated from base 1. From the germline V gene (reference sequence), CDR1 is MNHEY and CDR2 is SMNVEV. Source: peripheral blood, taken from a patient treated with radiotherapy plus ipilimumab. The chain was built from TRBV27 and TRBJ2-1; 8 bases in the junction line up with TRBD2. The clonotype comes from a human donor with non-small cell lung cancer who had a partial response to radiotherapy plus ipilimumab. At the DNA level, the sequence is TGTGCCAGCAGTTTCGGACTAGCCCTTAATGAGCAGTTCTTC. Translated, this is CASSFGLALNEQFF.